What follows are 17 T cell receptor beta chains derived from one specimen sequenced in a study of blood T cell repertoires in COVID-19. The repertoire was sequenced with immunoSEQ multiplex PCR; TCRdb's copy has only in-frame clones and lacks some. The sample has around 80,000 clones; about 86% are singletons. Sequencing used peripheral blood. The receptors were gathered from an elderly woman with acute or convalescent COVID-19.

V gene TRBV7-2 combines with J gene TRBJ2-1, with 12 bases fitting TRBD2. Germline assignment: CDR1 SGHTA and CDR2 FQGNSA. V lost 0 bases and J lost 8; bases outside the gene matches: 8. There are 17 residues in the CDR3. The CDR3 sequence: CASSLAPSGGAKDEQFF. In DNA, the CDR3 is TGTGCCAGCAGCTTAGCGCCTAGCGGGGGGGCCAAGGATGAGCAGTTCTTC.

The CDR3 sequence is CASSPGTGASPLHF. The DNA of the CDR3 is TGTGCCAGCTCACCAGGGACAGGGGCTTCACCCCTCCACTTT. The chain combines TRBV18 with TRBJ1-6, with 10 nucleotides matching TRBD1. CDR3 size: 14 residues. J was trimmed by 9 bases and V by 2 bases; bases with no gene match: 1. Germline V gives CDR1 KGHSH, CDR2 LQKENI. The full variable domain, rest sourced from reference TRBV18 and TRBJ1-6, is NAGVMQNPRHLVRRRGQEARLRCSPMKGHSHVYWYRQLPEEGLKFMVYLQKENIIDESGMPKERFSAEFPKEGPSILRIQQVVRGDSAAYFCASSPGTGASPLHFGNGTRLTVT.

This chain connects TRBV7-9 to TRBJ1-1; D remains unclear. CDR3 size: 13 residues. The germline V and J ends were trimmed by 10 bases and 2 bases, with 14 bases remaining between them. The germline CDR1 and CDR2 sequences are SEHNR and FQNEAQ (reference sequence). DNA for the CDR3: TGTGCCAAGTTGAGTCGAGCCAACACTGAAGCTTTCTTT. Translation: CAKLSRANTEAFF.

The chain employs TRBV5-1 and TRBJ2-5, with 10 bases that match TRBD2. The CDR3 is 16 amino acids. The V segment lost 4 bases and the J segment 4 bases; nucleotides outside the gene matches: 10. CDR1 SGHRS and CDR2 YFSETQ come from the germline V gene. Here the CDR3 reads CASSRAPAGGSETQYF. The CDR3 bases are TGCGCCAGCAGCCGAGCGCCAGCGGGGGGGTCAGAGACCCAGTACTTC. The full variable domain, completed using reference TRBV5-1 and TRBJ2-5, is KAGVTQTPRYLIKTRGQQVTLSCSPISGHRSVSWYQQTPGQGLQFLFEYFSETQRNKGNFPGRFSGRQFSNSRSEMNVSTLELGDSALYLCASSRAPAGGSETQYFGPGTRLLVL.

The chain uses TRBV13 and TRBJ2-1; 7 nucleotides agree with TRBD2. J was trimmed by 1 base and V by 3 bases; bases with no gene match: 3. CDR1 is PRHDT and CDR2 is FYEKMQ in the germline V gene (reference sequence). This CDR3 has 15 residues. CDR3 bases: TGTGCCAGCAGCTTCACTAGCGAGTCCTACAATGAGCAGTTCTTC. As protein: CASSFTSESYNEQFF.

This rearrangement joins TRBV19 to TRBJ1-2; TRBD1 matches at 9 bases. The CDR3 loop spans 12 amino acids. Germline loops: CDR1 LNHDA, CDR2 SQIVND (reference sequence). Unmatched junction bases numbered 5, after V lost 5 bases and J lost 10 bases. The CDR3 loop reads CASSRGTGTYTF. In DNA form, the CDR3 reads TGTGCCAGTAGTCGCGGGACAGGGACCTACACCTTC. Variable domain in full (rest from reference TRBV19 and TRBJ1-2): DGGITQSPKYLFRKEGQNVTLSCEQNLNHDAMYWYRQDPGQGLRLIYYSQIVNDFQKGDIAEGYSVSREKKESFPLTVTSAQKNPTAFYLCASSRGTGTYTFGSGTRLTVV.

This chain joins TRBV5-8 and TRBJ1-1; 8 nucleotides agree with TRBD1. The J segment lost 8 bases and the V segment lost 5 bases, leaving 5 bases of the junction unmatched. This CDR3 region has 12 residues. The V gene's germline CDR1 is SGHTS and CDR2 YDEGEE. For the CDR3, the DNA is TGTGCCAGCAGGAGCAGGGACAGGGAAGCTTTCTTT. It translates to CASRSRDREAFF.

This chain connects TRBV6-5 to TRBJ2-3, with D tentatively TRBD1 (6 bases). This CDR3 region has 16 residues. V shed 4 bases and J shed 3 bases, with 17 bases lying between them. Germline lookup yields CDR1 MNHEY and CDR2 SVGAGI. The chain's CDR3 is CASSSQLGAATDTQYF. DNA of the CDR3: TGTGCCAGCAGTTCCCAGTTGGGGGCGGCGACAGATACGCAGTATTTT.

This chain uses TRBV10-2 with TRBJ2-7; D unclear. Germline-derived CDR1 and CDR2 are WSHSY and SAAADI. The V end lost 10 bases, the J end lost 1 base, and 17 bases lay between the germline ends. This CDR3 is 14 amino acids long. The CDR3 here is CATRVALTSYEQYF. The CDR3 DNA reads TGCGCCACCCGGGTGGCGTTAACTTCCTACGAGCAGTACTTC.

This sequence joins TRBV7-2 and TRBJ2-7; TRBD2 might be the D (5 bases). The V end was cut by 5 bases, the J end by 2 bases, with 13 bases between. Germline values: CDR1 SGHTA, CDR2 FQGNSA. This CDR3 region has 14 residues. The CDR3 is CASSHRLSPYEQYF. DNA for the CDR3: TGTGCCAGCAGCCACCGACTAAGCCCCTACGAGCAGTACTTC.

The chain is built from TRBV7-2 and TRBJ2-5; D is possibly TRBD1 (6 bases). The CDR3 sequence is 14 residues long. Between the trimmed V and J ends, which lost 1 base and 5 bases, there was a span of 11 bases. CDR1 is SGHTA and CDR2 is FQGNSA in the germline V gene. For the CDR3, the DNA is TGTGCCAGCAGCTTAGAGTGGGGGCGGGAGACCCAGTACTTC. This translates into CASSLEWGRETQYF.

The chain is built from TRBV20-1 and TRBJ1-3; 8 bases align to TRBD1. This CDR3 region has 14 residues. J lost 3 bases, V lost 3 bases, and 4 bases had no gene match. Germline loops: CDR1 DFQATT, CDR2 SNEGSKA (reference sequence). The CDR3 nucleotides are TGCAGTGCTAGTTTTGGACAGGGTGGAAACACCATATATTTT. Its protein product is CSASFGQGGNTIYF.

A remark on this clone: In the same sample, other DNA sequences code for this CDR3. The V call is TRBV19, the J call TRBJ1-1, with TRBD1 identical over 7 bases. Germline CDR1 reads LNHDA; CDR2 reads SQIVND (reference sequence). The trim removed 6 bases at V and 4 bases at J, leaving 5 bases unmatched. This CDR3 has 13 residues. CDR3 region: CASRPTGVTEAFF. CDR3 bases: TGTGCCAGTAGACCTACAGGGGTCACTGAAGCTTTCTTT.

The chain is built from TRBV7-9 and TRBJ2-3; D gene uncertain. Per the germline V gene, CDR1 is SEHNR and CDR2 is FQNEAQ (reference sequence). Trimming removed 6 bases at V and 2 bases at J, with 6 bases between. The CDR3 has 12 residues. CDR3 protein: CASRALTDTQYF. Here the CDR3 DNA reads TGTGCCAGCAGGGCCCTCACAGATACGCAGTATTTT.

The V gene is TRBV5-5, the J gene TRBJ1-6; D ambiguous. Trimming pared 0 bases from V and 6 bases from J, leaving 7 bases between. This CDR3 has 14 amino acids. Germline lookup yields CDR1 SGHKS and CDR2 YYEKEE (reference sequence). The CDR3 coding sequence is TGTGCCAGCAGCTTGGATGCGGGTAATTCACCCCTCCACTTT. It encodes CASSLDAGNSPLHF.

The chain uses TRBV6-5 and TRBJ2-5; 9 bases fit TRBD1. CDR1 MNHEY and CDR2 SVGAGI come from the germline V gene. The trim removed 2 bases at V and 4 bases at J, leaving 5 bases unmatched. The CDR3 contains 15 residues. The CDR3 coding sequence is TGTGCCAGCAGTTACCAGGGACAGGGTGCAGAGACCCAGTACTTC. Its protein product is CASSYQGQGAETQYF.

The chain recombines TRBV21-1 with TRBJ1-6; the tabulated D call, TRBD1, remains unverified against the DNA. TRBV21-1 is deemed a pseudogene. The CDR3 loop spans 15 amino acids. For the CDR3, the DNA is TGTGCCAGCAGCCCACCCCCGGACAGCCGTCTTCCCCTCCACTTT. It encodes CASSPPPDSRLPLHF.